This T cell receptor beta chain was retrieved from a study of monozygotic twins with inflammatory bowel disease. CDR3 length equals 15 residues. Germline lookup yields CDR1 MNHEY and CDR2 SVGAGI. TCRdb derives one entry per CDR3 protein from the 5' RACE reads, leaving out DNA. Seen in this sample are about 300,000 distinct CDR3 sequences; the ten most common clones hold more than 4.5%. The sequence was obtained from a human donor with ulcerative colitis or Crohn's disease, or a healthy co-twin of an affected twin (not recorded which). Material for sequencing was blood. V is TRBV6-5 and J is TRBJ2-7; TCRdb outputs TRBD1, but without DNA this stays unchecked. The CDR3 region is CASSYSGQAPYEQYF.